A selection of T cell receptor beta chains follows, all from one sample in a study of shared clonotypes between healthy human individuals. The assay was immunoSEQ multiplex PCR, and TCRdb's table has in-frame clones only and misses some. Here the sample spans 2,500,000 or so clones, approximately 90% being singletons. The sequenced sample was naive CD4+ T cells sorted from blood. These receptors were taken from a man between 18 and 35 years old in good health. Both conserved end residues are part of each CDR3. Fields, in order: V gene, J gene, D gene, CDR3 protein, CDR3 DNA. A D gene is named only where the DNA matches it firmly.

v_call: TRBV19; j_call: TRBJ1-1; d_call: NA; cdr3_aa: CASTLDRPSLGTEAFF; cdr3_nt: TGTGCCAGTACCCTCGACAGGCCCAGCTTGGGCACTGAAGCTTTCTTT
v_call: TRBV5-1; j_call: TRBJ2-7; d_call: NA; cdr3_aa: CASSPGSGKPYEQYF; cdr3_nt: TGCGCCAGCAGCCCCGGGTCCGGGAAACCATACGAGCAGTACTTC
v_call: TRBV5-4; j_call: TRBJ1-2; d_call: NA; cdr3_aa: CASSADFYGYTF; cdr3_nt: TGTGCCAGCAGCGCGGACTTTTATGGCTACACCTTC
v_call: TRBV10-3; j_call: TRBJ2-7; d_call: TRBD1; cdr3_aa: CAISERGQDPREQYF; cdr3_nt: TGTGCCATCAGTGAGAGAGGACAGGATCCGCGGGAGCAGTACTTC
v_call: TRBV7-9; j_call: TRBJ2-7; d_call: NA; cdr3_aa: CASSSLPNYEQYF; cdr3_nt: TGTGCCAGCAGCTCTTTGCCCAACTACGAGCAGTACTTC
v_call: TRBV7-8; j_call: TRBJ1-5; d_call: NA; cdr3_aa: CASSLAGVPGQPQHF; cdr3_nt: TGTGCCAGCAGCTTAGCCGGGGTCCCCGGTCAGCCCCAGCATTTT
v_call: TRBV7-2; j_call: TRBJ2-3; d_call: TRBD1; cdr3_aa: CASSGEGDRGRTDTQYF; cdr3_nt: TGTGCCAGCAGCGGAGAGGGGGACAGGGGTCGGACAGATACGCAGTATTTT
v_call: TRBV6-6; j_call: TRBJ1-2; d_call: NA; cdr3_aa: CATAISNYGYTF; cdr3_nt: TGTGCCACCGCGATTTCTAACTATGGCTACACCTTC
v_call: TRBV28; j_call: TRBJ2-5; d_call: NA; cdr3_aa: CASSLGGPRETQYF; cdr3_nt: TGTGCCAGCAGTTTGGGGGGGCCCAGGGAGACCCAGTACTTC
v_call: TRBV7-8; j_call: TRBJ1-5; d_call: TRBD1; cdr3_aa: CASTLGDSSNQPQHF; cdr3_nt: TGTGCCAGCACCCTAGGGGACAGTAGCAATCAGCCCCAGCATTTT
v_call: TRBV4-3; j_call: TRBJ2-2; d_call: TRBD1; cdr3_aa: CASSQDIGQGAGGELFF; cdr3_nt: TGCGCCAGCAGCCAAGATATCGGACAGGGGGCTGGCGGGGAGCTGTTTTTT
v_call: TRBV27; j_call: TRBJ2-7; d_call: NA; cdr3_aa: CASSFGRSYEQYF; cdr3_nt: TGTGCCAGCAGTTTTGGCAGGTCCTACGAGCAGTACTTC
v_call: TRBV2; j_call: TRBJ1-2; d_call: TRBD1; cdr3_aa: CATTTGTDYGYTF; cdr3_nt: TGTGCCACCACGACAGGGACGGACTATGGCTACACCTTC
v_call: TRBV4-1; j_call: TRBJ2-7; d_call: TRBD1; cdr3_aa: CASSSHRGHEQYF; cdr3_nt: TGCGCCAGCAGCTCCCACAGGGGCCACGAGCAGTACTTC
v_call: TRBV7-2; j_call: TRBJ1-4; d_call: NA; cdr3_aa: CASSLEGGRGEKLFF; cdr3_nt: TGTGCCAGCAGCTTAGAAGGGGGAAGGGGAGAAAAACTGTTTTTT
v_call: TRBV6-6; j_call: TRBJ1-2; d_call: NA; cdr3_aa: CASSYSLSGGYTF; cdr3_nt: TGTGCCAGCAGTTACAGCCTCTCGGGAGGCTACACCTTC
v_call: TRBV9; j_call: TRBJ1-2; d_call: NA; cdr3_aa: CASSAKYTNYGYTF; cdr3_nt: TGTGCCAGCAGCGCCAAGTACACTAACTATGGCTACACCTTC
v_call: TRBV5-8; j_call: TRBJ2-3; d_call: NA; cdr3_aa: CASGTNRPSADTQYF; cdr3_nt: TGTGCCAGCGGCACCAACAGGCCATCGGCAGATACGCAGTATTTT